This TCR beta chain was recovered during a study of blood T cell repertoires in COVID-19. The wider study: Samples came from the United States, Italy and Spain, spanning acute and convalescent COVID-19.

Per the original data handling: Amplification from reference gene primers served as the basis for estimated nucleated cell counts. Generated by immunoSEQ multiplex PCR, the TCRdb table keeps only in-frame clones and is missing some. The V and J calls and clone size are taken from that table; D and trimming were inferred from the DNA. In the table there are approximately 150,000 clones, about 87% of which are singletons. CDR1 and CDR2 (germline): SGHDT, YYEEEE. J gave up 6 bases and V 4 bases, and 4 bases lay outside the gene matches. The CDR3 sequence is 13 residues long. This clone was picked up one time.

The rearrangement joins TRBV5-6 to TRBJ2-7, with 10 bases matching TRBD1. The sequence was obtained from a human donor with COVID-19, enrolled during active disease. The donor label of this sample is uncertain. The source material was peripheral blood. The CDR3 bases are TGTGCCAGCAGCCCTGGGACAGGGGTCGAGCAGTACTTC. It specifies CASSPGTGVEQYF.